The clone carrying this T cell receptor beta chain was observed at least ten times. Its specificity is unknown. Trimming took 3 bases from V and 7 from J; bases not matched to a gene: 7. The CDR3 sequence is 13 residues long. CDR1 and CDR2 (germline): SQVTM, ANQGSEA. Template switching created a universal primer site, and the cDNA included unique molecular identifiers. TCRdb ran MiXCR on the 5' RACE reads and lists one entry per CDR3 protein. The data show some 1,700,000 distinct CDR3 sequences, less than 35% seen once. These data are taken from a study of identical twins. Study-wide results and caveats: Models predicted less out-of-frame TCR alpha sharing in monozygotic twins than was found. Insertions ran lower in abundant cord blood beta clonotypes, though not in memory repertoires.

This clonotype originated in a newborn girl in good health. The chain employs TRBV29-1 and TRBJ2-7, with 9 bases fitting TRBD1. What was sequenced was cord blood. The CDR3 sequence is CSVEPGTGQEQYF. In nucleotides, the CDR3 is TGCAGCGTTGAGCCCGGGACAGGGCAAGAGCAGTACTTC.